This passage covers 24 T cell receptor beta chains from one sample sequenced in a study of Graves' ophthalmopathy and Graves' hyperthyroidism. Amplifying from RNA transcripts, the study obtained TCR beta CDR3 regions. An initial RT-PCR round employing HTBI primers preceded a second-round multiplex PCR. Using its own MiXCR run on the multiplex PCR reads, TCRdb lists one record per CDR3 protein. The sample yields almost 750,000 distinct CDR3 sequences, 40% seen once. Sequencing input: peripheral blood. The receptor source for this set is an adult man with Graves' ophthalmopathy.

As for this clonotype: At one boundary the junction diverges from the germline segment, which might be a read error. The chain links TRBV25-1 to TRBJ2-5, with D perhaps TRBD1 (5 bases). Germline V CDR1 and CDR2: MGHDK, SYGVNS. The CDR3 length is 14 residues. The CDR3 here is CASSAGSSQGTQYF. The CDR3 nucleotides are TGTGCCAGCAGTGCAGGGTCAAGTCAAGGGACCCAGTACTTC.

On this clonotype itself: A much larger clone is a single base away; this may be a read error. V gene TRBV11-1 combines with J gene TRBJ1-5; D is perhaps TRBD1 (5 bases). The CDR3 consists of 15 residues. V was clipped by 5 bases and J by 6 bases, with 17 bases between them. Germline-derived CDR1 and CDR2 are SGHAT and FQDESV (reference sequence). CDR3 loop: CASSQGAGTAQPQHF. The CDR3 DNA sequence: TGTGCCAGCAGCCAAGGGGCGGGGACCGCTCAGCCCCAGCATTTT.

This clonotype was counted only a few times. This chain uses TRBV6-5 with TRBJ1-4; tentative D call: TRBD1 (5 bases). The CDR3 loop spans 16 amino acids. Germline V CDR1 and CDR2: MNHEY, SVGAGI. Trimming removed 6 bases at V and 0 bases at J, with 14 bases between. CDR3 residues: CASRDSGIATNEKLFF. Here the CDR3 DNA reads TGTGCCAGCAGAGACAGTGGGATTGCAACTAATGAAAAACTGTTTTTT.

This clonotype was detected many times. The genes are TRBV2 and TRBJ1-1; D unresolved. The length of the CDR3 is 12 residues. Looked up from germline, CDR1 is SNHLY and CDR2 is FYNNEI. V lost 8 bases and J 1 base, leaving 8 bases between the germline ends. CDR3 in amino acids: CASEEGNTEAFF. CDR3 coding DNA: TGTGCCAGCGAGGAGGGGAACACTGAAGCTTTCTTT.

In this sample, this clonotype turned up many times. CDR3 sequence: CAISGFDGYTF. The CDR3 DNA reads TGTGCCATTTCAGGGTTTGATGGCTACACCTTC. V gene TRBV10-3 combines with J gene TRBJ1-2; the D gene is possibly TRBD1 (5 bases). The germline V gene has CDR1 ENHRY and CDR2 SYGVKD. This CDR3 region has 11 residues. V shed 9 bases and J shed 6 bases, with 11 bases lying between them.

Here the CDR3 reads CASSRPTGGLTNTEAFF. For the CDR3, the DNA is TGTGCCAGCAGCCGTCCGACAGGGGGCTTGACGAACACTGAAGCTTTCTTT. This chain uses TRBV7-2 with TRBJ1-1; 10 positions match TRBD1. This CDR3 spans 17 amino acids. The V gene's germline CDR1 is SGHTA and CDR2 FQGNSA. The V segment lost 5 bases and the J segment 1 base; nucleotides outside the gene matches: 10.

Remarks on this clonotype: Compared with germline, one end of the junction differs, possibly owing to a read error. This chain connects TRBV5-4 to TRBJ1-4, with no clear D. The germline V gene has CDR1 SGHNT and CDR2 YYREEE (reference sequence). This CDR3 has 12 amino acids. CDR3 residues: CASSRLPEKLSF. The CDR3, as DNA: TGTGCCAGCAGCCGACTCCCGGAAAAACTGTCTTTT.

This clonotype was counted between two and nine times. The rearrangement joins TRBV7-2 to TRBJ2-7, with TRBD1 identical over 11 bases. The germline V gene has CDR1 SGHTA and CDR2 FQGNSA. The CDR3 has 18 amino acids. The V and J ends lost 2 bases and 0 bases, in that order; junction bases with no gene match: 9. CDR3 sequence reads: CASSLTGTGGLPSYEQYF. The CDR3 nucleotides are TGTGCCAGCAGCTTAACCGGGACAGGGGGTTTACCCTCCTACGAGCAGTACTTC. Supplemented by reference TRBV7-2 and TRBJ2-7, the full variable domain reads GAGVSQSPSNKVTEKGKDVELRCDPISGHTALYWYRQSLGQGLEFLIYFQGNSAPDKSGLPSDRFSAERTGGSVSTLTIQRTQQEDSAVYLCASSLTGTGGLPSYEQYFGPGTRLTVT.

On this clonotype: A read error may explain this, as a much larger clone is one base away. J is TRBJ2-7 and V is TRBV25-1; a possible D gene is TRBD2 (6 bases). From germline, CDR1 is MGHDK and CDR2 SYGVNS. The CDR3 loop spans 13 amino acids. V lost 7 bases and J 0 bases, leaving 10 bases between the germline ends. The CDR3 here is CASIRGSSYEQYF. The CDR3 DNA reads TGTGCCAGCATCCGGGGGAGCTCCTACGAGCAGTACTTC.

The chain uses TRBV12-3 or TRBV12-4 and TRBJ2-2, with D hard to call. The V end was cut by 6 bases, the J end by 3 bases, with 11 bases between. This CDR3 comprises 14 residues. The CDR3 reads CASSRTVDTGELFF. The CDR3 coding sequence is TGTGCCAGCAGCAGGACCGTTGACACCGGGGAGCTGTTTTTT.

This chain joins TRBV6-5 and TRBJ1-2, with D hard to call. Trimming left V 1 base short and J 4 bases short, with 10 bases between. Germline V CDR1 and CDR2: MNHEY, SVGAGI. The CDR3 contains 14 residues. CDR3 nucleotides: TGTGCCAGCAGTTACTATGGCCTCGGCTATGGCTACACCTTC. Protein: CASSYYGLGYGYTF.

A note on this clonotype: The final CDR3 position lacks the conserved phenylalanine or tryptophan, pointing to a likely read error. This chain uses TRBV7-2 with TRBJ2-7; 8 bases map to TRBD1. CDR3 length: 14 residues. The germline V gene has CDR1 SGHTA and CDR2 FQGNSA. The J segment lost 3 bases and the V segment lost 6 bases, leaving 7 bases of the junction unmatched. CDR3 DNA sequence: TGTGCCAGCAGTTACCGGACAGGGATCTACGAGCAGTACCTC. Protein product: CASSYRTGIYEQYL.

In its sample, this clonotype was seen many times. The chain has TRBV9 and TRBJ2-5, with 11 bases that match TRBD2. The CDR3 totals 14 residues. Germline V lookup: CDR1 SGDLS, CDR2 YYNGEE. The V gene end was trimmed by 4 bases and the J gene end by 5 bases; junction bases not matched to a gene: 4. CDR3 region: CASSPGLAGETQYF. The CDR3 DNA follows: TGTGCCAGCAGCCCCGGACTAGCGGGCGAGACCCAGTACTTC.

On this clonotype itself: The junction does not match germline at one end; this may be a read error. The gene calls are TRBV2 and TRBJ2-6; maybe TRBD1 (5 bases). The CDR3 is 15 amino acids. CDR1 and CDR2 (germline): SNHLY, FYNNEI. CDR3: CACSVDTSGANVLTF. CDR3 nucleotide sequence: TGTGCCTGCAGCGTGGACACTTCTGGGGCCAACGTCCTGACTTTC.

Worth noting for this clonotype: This may arise from a read error, as a much more abundant clone is one base away. Written as DNA, the CDR3 is TGTGCCAGCAGCTTGGCTCAGGGTGGAAGCGGGCAGTACTTC. Translation: CASSLAQGGSGQYF. V usage is TRBV5-6 and J usage is TRBJ2-7; D is possibly TRBD1 or TRBD2 (5 bases each). The ends were cut back, 0 bases at V and 9 bases at J, with 16 bases in the middle. The CDR3 is 14 amino acids. The germline CDR1 and CDR2 sequences are SGHDT and YYEEEE.

This chain joins TRBV9 and TRBJ1-3; D remains unclear. Germline V lookup: CDR1 SGDLS, CDR2 YYNGEE. The CDR3 consists of 16 residues. V shed 7 bases and J shed 4 bases, with 21 bases lying between them. This chain's CDR3 is CASSPPGSPRGNTIYF. CDR3 nucleotide sequence: TGTGCCAGCTCACCACCTGGGTCGCCGAGAGGAAACACCATATATTTT.

The rearrangement uses TRBV5-1 and TRBJ1-6; D unclear. With the DNA end fitting TRBJ1-5 better, the J assignment may be wrong. Looked up from germline, CDR1 is SGHRS and CDR2 is YFSETQ. This CDR3 is 13 amino acids long. This CDR3 is CASSLGRNQSQHF. CDR3 DNA sequence: TGCGCCAGCAGCTTGGGGAGGAACCAGTCCCAGCATTTT.

V usage is TRBV19 and J usage is TRBJ2-7, with 9 positions matching TRBD1. Looked up from germline, CDR1 is LNHDA and CDR2 is SQIVND (reference sequence). The CDR3 is made up of 13 amino acids. In DNA, the CDR3 is TGTGCTAGGGCCGGGACAGGGATGTACGAGCAGTACTTC. This gives the protein CARAGTGMYEQYF. Together with reference TRBV19 and TRBJ2-7, the CDR3 gives the full variable domain: DGGITQSPKYLFRKEGQNVTLSCEQNLNHDAMYWYRQDPGQGLRLIYYSQIVNDFQKGDIAEGYSVSREKKESFPLTVTSAQKNPTAFYLCARAGTGMYEQYFGPGTRLTVT.

This sequence joins TRBV2 and TRBJ1-2; 10 bases match TRBD1. This CDR3 contains 14 residues. From germline, CDR1 is SNHLY and CDR2 FYNNEI. The J segment lost 7 bases and the V segment lost 8 bases, leaving 10 bases of the junction unmatched. The CDR3 DNA follows: TGTGCCAGCTCAACAGACAGGGGGCCGGGTGGCTACACCTTC. The encoded protein is CASSTDRGPGGYTF. Using reference TRBV2 and TRBJ1-2 for the parts outside the CDR3, the full variable domain is EPEVTQTPSHQVTQMGQEVILRCVPISNHLYFYWYRQILGQKVEFLVSFYNNEISEKSEIFDDQFSVERPDGSNFTLKIRSTKLEDSAMYFCASSTDRGPGGYTFGSGTRLTVV.

This chain joins TRBV20-1 and TRBJ2-5; D might be TRBD2 (6 bases). Germline assignment: CDR1 DFQATT and CDR2 SNEGSKA (reference sequence). Deletions cut 0 bases from V and 0 bases from J, with 17 bases between. This CDR3 spans 17 amino acids. The CDR3 loop reads CSARDSGVAEDQETQYF. CDR3 nucleotide sequence: TGCAGTGCTAGAGACTCTGGGGTAGCGGAAGACCAAGAGACCCAGTACTTC.

In its sample, this clonotype was seen many times. The rearrangement uses TRBV2 and TRBJ2-6; D is possibly TRBD1 or TRBD2 (5 bases each). The CDR3 has 17 amino acids. V was clipped by 7 bases and J by 0 bases, with 16 bases between them. Per the germline V gene, CDR1 is SNHLY and CDR2 is FYNNEI. The CDR3 sequence is CASIKGRLSSGANVLTF. The DNA for the CDR3 is TGTGCCAGCATAAAGGGACGGCTGAGCTCTGGGGCCAACGTCCTGACTTTC.

V usage is TRBV20-1 and J usage is TRBJ2-5, with D unclear. V lost 3 bases and J lost 3, with 5 bases in between. There are 11 residues in the CDR3. CDR1 is DFQATT and CDR2 is SNEGSKA in the germline V gene (reference sequence). The CDR3: CSARLEETQYF. The CDR3, as DNA: TGCAGTGCTAGGCTGGAAGAGACCCAGTACTTC.

This clonotype came up once. V is TRBV6-5 and J is TRBJ2-7, with D perhaps matching TRBD1 (6 bases). Germline CDR1 and CDR2: MNHEY and SVGAGI. V was shortened by 7 bases and J by 2 bases, with 18 bases between the two germline ends. The CDR3 loop spans 15 amino acids. The CDR3 is CASTPFRTGPYEQYF. The CDR3 nucleotides read TGTGCCAGCACCCCATTTCGTACAGGGCCCTACGAGCAGTACTTC.

This chain joins TRBV6-5 and TRBJ1-6; D is uncertain. V was clipped by 5 bases and J by 0 bases, with 14 bases between them. This CDR3 spans 17 amino acids. CDR1 and CDR2 (germline): MNHEY, SVGAGI. This chain's CDR3 is CASSHDIVSSYNSPLHF. The DNA for the CDR3 is TGTGCCAGCAGTCACGACATAGTGAGCTCCTATAATTCACCCCTCCACTTT.